This TCR beta chain stems from a study of T cells after yellow fever vaccination. TCRdb re-called the 5' RACE reads through MiXCR, storing one row per CDR3 protein. The profile shows approximately 96,000 distinct CDR3 sequences, roughly 10% of them singletons. V shed 2 bases and J shed 0 bases, with 5 bases lying between them. The CDR3 extends over 13 amino acids. At least ten counts were recorded for this clonotype. The input for sequencing was CD8+ T cells not binding an NS4B(214-222) dextramer, sorted from PBMCs, taken around 14 days after the first yellow fever vaccination. The chain is built from TRBV12-3 or TRBV12-4 and TRBJ2-7; no clear D gene. The receptor comes from a man between 18 and 29 years old who received the YFV17D yellow fever vaccine. The CDR3 region is CASSLTPSYEQYV. As DNA, the CDR3 is TGTGCCAGCAGTTTAACACCCTCCTACGAGCAGTACGTC.